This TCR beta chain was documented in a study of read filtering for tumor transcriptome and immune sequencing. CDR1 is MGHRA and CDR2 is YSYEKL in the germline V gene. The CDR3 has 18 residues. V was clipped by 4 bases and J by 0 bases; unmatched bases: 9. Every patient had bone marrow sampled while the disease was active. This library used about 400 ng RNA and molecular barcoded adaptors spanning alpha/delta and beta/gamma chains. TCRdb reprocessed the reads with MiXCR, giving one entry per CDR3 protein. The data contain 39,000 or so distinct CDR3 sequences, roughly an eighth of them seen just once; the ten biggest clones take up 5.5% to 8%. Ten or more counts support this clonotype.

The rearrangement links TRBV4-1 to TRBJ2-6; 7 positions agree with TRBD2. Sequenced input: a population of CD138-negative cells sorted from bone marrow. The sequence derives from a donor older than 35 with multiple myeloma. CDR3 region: CASSPSPSGVSGANVLTF. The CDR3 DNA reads TGCGCCAGCAGCCCAAGCCCTAGCGGAGTCTCTGGGGCCAACGTCCTGACTTTC.